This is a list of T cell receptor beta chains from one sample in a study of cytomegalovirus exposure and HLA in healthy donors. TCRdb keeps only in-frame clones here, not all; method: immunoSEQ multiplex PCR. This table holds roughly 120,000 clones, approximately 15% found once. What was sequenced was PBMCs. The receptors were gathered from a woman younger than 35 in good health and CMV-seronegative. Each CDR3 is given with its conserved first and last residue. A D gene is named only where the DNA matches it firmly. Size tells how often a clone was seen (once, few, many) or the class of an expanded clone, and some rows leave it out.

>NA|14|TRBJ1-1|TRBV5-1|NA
CASARGGSNTEAFF
TGCGCCAGCGCCCGGGGGGGTTCGAACACTGAAGCTTTCTTT
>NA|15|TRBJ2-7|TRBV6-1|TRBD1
CASIEWSQGAYEQYF
TGTGCCAGCATCGAGTGGTCACAGGGGGCCTACGAGCAGTACTTC
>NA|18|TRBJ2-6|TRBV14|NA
CASSQDHLTGSGANVLTF
TGTGCCAGCAGCCAAGATCATTTGACGGGCTCTGGGGCCAACGTCCTGACTTTC
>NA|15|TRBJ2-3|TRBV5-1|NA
CASSLMGASTDTQYF
TGCGCCAGCAGCTTGATGGGGGCCTCCACAGATACGCAGTATTTT
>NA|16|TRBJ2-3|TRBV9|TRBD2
CASSPRLAGLTDTQYF
TGTGCCAGCAGCCCCAGACTAGCGGGACTCACAGATACGCAGTATTTT
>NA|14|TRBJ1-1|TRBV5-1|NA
CASSPREGTTEAFF
TGCGCCAGCAGCCCTCGGGAGGGTACCACTGAAGCTTTCTTT
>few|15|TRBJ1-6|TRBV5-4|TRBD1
CASSLETGVGSPLHF
TGTGCCAGCAGCTTGGAGACAGGGGTTGGATCACCCCTCCACTTT
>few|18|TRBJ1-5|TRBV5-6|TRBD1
CASSLVWTGGVFNQPQHF
TGTGCCAGCAGCTTGGTTTGGACAGGTGGGGTATTCAATCAGCCCCAGCATTTT
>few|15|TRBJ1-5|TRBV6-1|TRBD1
CASSTGTGSNQPQHF
TGTGCCAGCAGTACCGGGACAGGAAGCAATCAGCCCCAGCATTTT
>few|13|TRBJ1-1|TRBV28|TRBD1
CAISSRGRTEAFF
TGTGCCATCTCTAGTAGGGGGCGAACTGAAGCTTTCTTT
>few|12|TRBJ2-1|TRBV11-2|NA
CASSPRYNEQFF
TGTGCCAGCAGCCCGCGCTACAATGAGCAGTTCTTC
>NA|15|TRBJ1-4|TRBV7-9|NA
CASSFLSGEDEKLFF
TGTGCCAGCAGCTTTCTTTCCGGGGAGGATGAAAAACTGTTTTTT
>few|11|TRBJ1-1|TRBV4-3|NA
CASSGDTEAFF
TGCGCCAGCTCGGGTGACACTGAAGCTTTCTTT
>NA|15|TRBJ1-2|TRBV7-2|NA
CASSSPPQVFVGYTF
TGTGCCAGCAGCTCCCCACCGCAGGTCTTTGTAGGCTACACCTTC
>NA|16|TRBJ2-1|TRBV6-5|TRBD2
CASSYSPGLVVHEQFF
TGTGCCAGCAGTTACTCCCCGGGACTAGTAGTCCATGAGCAGTTCTTC
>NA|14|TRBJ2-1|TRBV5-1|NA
CASSSDFSYNEQFF
TGCGCCAGCAGTAGTGACTTCTCCTACAATGAGCAGTTCTTC
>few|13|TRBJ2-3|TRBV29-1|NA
CSVVTRLTDTQYF
TGCAGCGTTGTTACTAGACTCACAGATACGCAGTATTTT
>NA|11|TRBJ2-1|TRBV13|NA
CASRSTGPQFF
TGTGCCAGCAGAAGTACAGGGCCGCAGTTCTTC
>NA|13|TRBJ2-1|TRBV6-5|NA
CASSSRQVGEQFF
TGTGCCAGCAGTTCCCGGCAGGTCGGTGAGCAGTTCTTC
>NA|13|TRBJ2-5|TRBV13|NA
CASSLGGRETQYF
TGTGCCAGCAGCTTAGGGGGGAGGGAGACCCAGTACTTC
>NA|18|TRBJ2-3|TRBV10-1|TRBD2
CASSGSSGRASSTDTQYF
TGCGCCAGCAGTGGCAGTAGCGGGAGGGCTTCTAGCACAGATACGCAGTATTTT
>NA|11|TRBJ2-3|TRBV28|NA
CASSPKSTQYF
TGTGCCAGCAGCCCCAAATCTACGCAGTATTTT
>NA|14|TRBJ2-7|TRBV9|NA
CASSRDGGAYEQYF
TGTGCCAGCAGCAGGGATGGGGGGGCGTACGAGCAGTACTTC
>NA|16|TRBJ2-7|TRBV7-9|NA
CASSPLGGTGRYEQYF
TGTGCCAGCAGCCCGTTGGGGGGTACAGGCCGCTACGAGCAGTACTTC
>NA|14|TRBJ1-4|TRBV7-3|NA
CASSPPRGCEKLFF
TGTGCCAGCAGCCCCCCCAGGGGCTGTGAAAAACTGTTTTTT
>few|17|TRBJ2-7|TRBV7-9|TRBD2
CASSLGGGLEASYEQYF
TGTGCCAGCAGCTTAGGCGGGGGACTAGAGGCGTCCTACGAGCAGTACTTC